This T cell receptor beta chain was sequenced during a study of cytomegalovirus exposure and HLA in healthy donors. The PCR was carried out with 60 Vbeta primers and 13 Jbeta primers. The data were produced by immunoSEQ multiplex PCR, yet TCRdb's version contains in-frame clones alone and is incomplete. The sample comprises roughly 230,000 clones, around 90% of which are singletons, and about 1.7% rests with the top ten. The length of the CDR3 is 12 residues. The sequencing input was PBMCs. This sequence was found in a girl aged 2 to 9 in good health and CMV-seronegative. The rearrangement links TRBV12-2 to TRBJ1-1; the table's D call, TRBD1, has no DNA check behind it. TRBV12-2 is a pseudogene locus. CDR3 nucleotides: TGTGCAAGTCGCTTAGGCAGATCTGAAGCTTTCTTT. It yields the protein CASRLGRSEAFF.